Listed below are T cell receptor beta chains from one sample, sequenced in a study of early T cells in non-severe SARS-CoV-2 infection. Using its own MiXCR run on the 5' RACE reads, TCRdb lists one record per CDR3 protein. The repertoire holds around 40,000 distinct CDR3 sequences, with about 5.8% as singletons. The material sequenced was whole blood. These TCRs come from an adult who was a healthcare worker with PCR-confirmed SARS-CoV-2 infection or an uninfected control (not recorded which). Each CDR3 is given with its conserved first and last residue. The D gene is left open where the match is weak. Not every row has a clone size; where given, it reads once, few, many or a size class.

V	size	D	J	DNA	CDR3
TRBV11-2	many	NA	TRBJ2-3	TGTGCCAGCAGCTCAACCATAGGAGAGGTGGAATATAGCACAGATACGCAGTATTTT	CASSSTIGEVEYSTDTQYF
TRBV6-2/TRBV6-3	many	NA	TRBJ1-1	TGTGCCAGCACCCTAGACGGAGTGAACACTGAAGCTTTCTTT	CASTLDGVNTEAFF
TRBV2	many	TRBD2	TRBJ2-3	TGTGCCAGCAGTGGAGGACCGCCTAGCGGGAGGAGCCCTAGCACAGATACGCAGTATTTT	CASSGGPPSGRSPSTDTQYF
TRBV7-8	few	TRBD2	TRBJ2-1	TGTGCCAGCAGCCGAAAAACACTAGCGGACGACAATGAGCAGTTCTTC	CASSRKTLADDNEQFF
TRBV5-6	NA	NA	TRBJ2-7	TGTGCCAGCAGGCCCTGGGGGTCTAGCTACGAGCAGTACTTC	CASRPWGSSYEQYF
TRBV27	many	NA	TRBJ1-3	TGTGCCAGCAGTATATCCTCTGGAAACACCATATATTTT	CASSISSGNTIYF
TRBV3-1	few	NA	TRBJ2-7	TGTGCCAGCAGCGGTGCCGGACTTAGGGGCGTGGGACCCTACGGGCAGTACTTC	CASSGAGLRGVGPYGQYF
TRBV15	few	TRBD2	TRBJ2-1	TGTGCCACCAGCAGAGATCCCCCCGGGACTAGCGGGAGTTTGAATGAGCAGTTCTTC	CATSRDPPGTSGSLNEQFF
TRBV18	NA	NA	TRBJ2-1	TGTGCCAGCTCACCAGACAACTACAATGAGCAGTTCTTC	CASSPDNYNEQFF
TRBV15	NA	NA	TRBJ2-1	TGTGCCACCAGCAAGACTAGGGACTCCTACAATGAGCAGTTCTTC	CATSKTRDSYNEQFF
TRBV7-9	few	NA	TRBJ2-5	TGTGCCAGCAGCCCGCCCCCGGGACCCCCAACGGAGACCCAGTACTTC	CASSPPPGPPTETQYF
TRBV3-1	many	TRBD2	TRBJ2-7	TGTGCCAGCAGCCCCCTCACTAGCGGAGCCACCGAGCAGTACTTC	CASSPLTSGATEQYF
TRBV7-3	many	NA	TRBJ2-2	TGTGCCAGCAGGAGGGGGACGGGGGAGCTGTTTTTT	CASRRGTGELFF
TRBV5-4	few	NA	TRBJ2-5	TGTGCCAGCAGCTTTCCTCGCGTCAGGGGACAAGAGACCCAGTACTTC	CASSFPRVRGQETQYF
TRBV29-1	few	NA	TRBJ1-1	TGCAGCGGCCACAGTGGGATTGAAGCTTTCTTT	CSGHSGIEAFF
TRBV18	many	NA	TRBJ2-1	TGTGCCAGCTCACCACCGGCTCTGAGAGGGAACGGCAATGAGCAGTTCTTC	CASSPPALRGNGNEQFF
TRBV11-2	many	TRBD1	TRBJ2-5	TGTGCCAGCAGCCCGAGGACAGGGGGAGAGACCCAGTACTTC	CASSPRTGGETQYF
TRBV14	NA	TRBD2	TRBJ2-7	TGTGCCAGCAGCCACGGACTAGCGGGGGCCTACGAGCAGTACTTC	CASSHGLAGAYEQYF
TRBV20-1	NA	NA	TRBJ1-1	TGCAGTGCTGCGGTCCTAAACACTGAAGCTTTCTTT	CSAAVLNTEAFF
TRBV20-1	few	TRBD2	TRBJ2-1	TGCAGTGCTAGGTCTCTAGCGGGAGGCCTGTACAATGAGCAGTTCTTC	CSARSLAGGLYNEQFF
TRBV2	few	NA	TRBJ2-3	TGTGCCACCAGGCCGGTGGGGCCTACAGATACGCAGTATTTT	CATRPVGPTDTQYF
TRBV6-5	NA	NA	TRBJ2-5	TGTGCCAGCAGTTACGGATCTCAAGAGACCCAGTACTTC	CASSYGSQETQYF
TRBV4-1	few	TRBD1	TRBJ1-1	TGCGCCAGCAGCCAAGATCAGGGACAGTGGCGGAACACTGAAGCTTTCTTT	CASSQDQGQWRNTEAFF
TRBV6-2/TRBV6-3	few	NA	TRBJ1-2	TGTGCCAGCAGTTACAGGGATGGCTACACCTTC	CASSYRDGYTF
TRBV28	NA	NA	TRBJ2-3	TGTGCCAGCAGTCTCGGGCCGACTTCTAGCACAGATACGCAGTATTTT	CASSLGPTSSTDTQYF
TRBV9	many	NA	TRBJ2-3	TGTGCCAGCAGCGTGTCGGGACTCGAGAGGGATACGCAGTATTTT	CASSVSGLERDTQYF